The rows below give T cell receptor beta chains drawn from one sample of a study of cytomegalovirus exposure and HLA in healthy donors. The assay was immunoSEQ multiplex PCR, and TCRdb's table has in-frame clones only and misses some. Of over 85,000 clones listed, roughly 90% are singletons. The sequenced sample was PBMCs. The receptors were sampled from a woman aged 30 to 39 in good health and CMV-seropositive. The CDR3 runs from the conserved cysteine through the conserved F or W. Fields, in order: D gene, clone size, V gene, J gene, CDR3 DNA, CDR3 protein. D genes are given only for firm matches. A row's size may be missing; if present it is once, few, many or a size class.

>-|once|TRBV5-1|TRBJ1-3
TGCGCCAGCAGCCCCGGTAGGAGCTCTGGAAACACCATATATTTT
CASSPGRSSGNTIYF
>TRBD2|-|TRBV5-6|TRBJ2-1
TGTGCCAGCAGCTTGGAGCTAGCGGGGGGGAATTTCTTC
CASSLELAGGNFF
>TRBD2|-|TRBV4-1|TRBJ2-7
TGCGCCAGCAGCCAAAGACTGGGAGGGAGCTCCTACGAGCAGTACTTC
CASSQRLGGSSYEQYF
>TRBD1|-|TRBV2|TRBJ1-2
TGTGCCAGCAGCCCCGGACAGGCTGGGGTCGGCTACACCTTC
CASSPGQAGVGYTF
>-|-|TRBV30|TRBJ1-1
TGTGCCTGGACCCAGACAGACACTGAAGCTTTCTTT
CAWTQTDTEAFF
>-|-|TRBV5-1|TRBJ1-1
TGCGCCAGCAGCCGTGGGGCTAGGACTGAAGCTTTCTTT
CASSRGARTEAFF
>-|few|TRBV30|TRBJ2-7
TGTGCCTGGAGTGTAAAGGGGTCCTACGAGCAGTACTTC
CAWSVKGSYEQYF
>-|-|TRBV5-1|TRBJ2-7
TGCGCCAGCAGCTTGGCCAGGAACGAGCAGTACTTC
CASSLARNEQYF
>TRBD1|-|TRBV4-2|TRBJ1-2
TGTGCCAGCAGCCACCCCGGGACAGGGGGCACCCTCTTCTATGGCTACACCTTC
CASSHPGTGGTLFYGYTF
>-|-|TRBV25-1|TRBJ2-1
TGTGCCAGCAGTGATTTTAACAATGAGCAGTTCTTC
CASSDFNNEQFF
>TRBD2|few|TRBV28|TRBJ2-7
TGTGCCAGCAGGCGGAGCGGGAGTCCTTACGAGCAGTACTTC
CASRRSGSPYEQYF
>-|-|TRBV4-1|TRBJ1-2
TGCGCCAGCAGCCAAGACAGGGGATTCTATGGCTACACCTTC
CASSQDRGFYGYTF
>-|-|TRBV9|TRBJ2-1
TGTGCCAGCAGCCCTACTAGAGGTGAGCAGTTCTTC
CASSPTRGEQFF
>TRBD2|-|TRBV6-4|TRBJ2-1
TGTGCCAGCAGCTCACTAGCGGGAGGTGGCAATGAGCAGTTCTTC
CASSSLAGGGNEQFF
>-|-|TRBV12-5|TRBJ1-6
TGTGCTAGTGGTTTGGTAGCAGGGGCGGGTAATTCACCCCTCCACTTT
CASGLVAGAGNSPLHF
>-|-|TRBV28|TRBJ1-5
TGTGCCAGCAGCCCCCGGCCGGGTCAGGGGAATCAGCCCCAGCATTTT
CASSPRPGQGNQPQHF
>TRBD1|-|TRBV5-8|TRBJ2-4
TGTGCCAGCAGCCCGTACCCGGGACAGGGGGCGAACATTCAGTACTTC
CASSPYPGQGANIQYF
>-|-|TRBV28|TRBJ2-2
TGTGCCAGCAGAACAGGTCCCGGGGAGCTGTTTTTT
CASRTGPGELFF
>TRBD1|once|TRBV6-1|TRBJ2-1
TGTGCCAGCAGTGAATTTATGGGACAGGCATACAATGAGCAGTTCTTC
CASSEFMGQAYNEQFF
>TRBD1|-|TRBV15|TRBJ2-7
TGTGCCACCAGCAGAGCCACAGGGGCCAGCTACGAGCAGTACTTC
CATSRATGASYEQYF
>-|-|TRBV6-4|TRBJ1-3
TGTGCCAGCAGTGTCCAGGGGGGAAACACCATATATTTT
CASSVQGGNTIYF
>TRBD1|once|TRBV30|TRBJ1-4
TGTGCCTGGAGTCTAAACGTCGGGACAGGCAATAATGAAAAACTGTTTTTT
CAWSLNVGTGNNEKLFF
>-|few|TRBV25-1|TRBJ2-2
TGTGCCAGCAGTGAAGGGGAGGCCGGGGAGCTGTTTTTT
CASSEGEAGELFF
>-|-|TRBV19|TRBJ2-5
TGTGCCAGTAGTATCGATCGGCTCCGGGGGACCCAGTACTTC
CASSIDRLRGTQYF
>TRBD1|-|TRBV28|TRBJ1-3
TGTGCCATAAATGGACAGGGAACAGGAAACACCATATATTTT
CAINGQGTGNTIYF
>-|-|TRBV4-3|TRBJ2-5
TGCGCCAGCAGCCAAGACGGTGTGGGGAGGAGGGAGACCCAGTACTTC
CASSQDGVGRRETQYF
>-|-|TRBV6-6|TRBJ2-3
TGTGCCAGCAGTTTCGACAGATACACAGATACGCAGTATTTT
CASSFDRYTDTQYF
>-|-|TRBV19|TRBJ1-3
TGTGCCAGTAGCCGGGGTTACTCTGGAAACACCATATATTTT
CASSRGYSGNTIYF
>-|-|TRBV18|TRBJ2-1
TGTGCCAGCTCACCAAGAGCGGACAATGAGCAGTTCTTC
CASSPRADNEQFF
>-|once|TRBV7-6|TRBJ2-3
TGTGCCAGCAGCTTACCAGGGGAGTTCCCAGATACGCAGTATTTT
CASSLPGEFPDTQYF
>-|-|TRBV5-4|TRBJ2-7
TGTGCCAGCAGTGAGAGCGGCAGTAACGACGAGCAGTACTTC
CASSESGSNDEQYF
>TRBD2|-|TRBV18|TRBJ2-3
TGTGCCAGCTCACCTGGGACTAACACAGATACGCAGTATTTT
CASSPGTNTDTQYF
>-|-|TRBV5-6|TRBJ1-1
TGTGCCAGCAGCTTGCTGGGTGCAGACATGAACACTGAAGCTTTCTTT
CASSLLGADMNTEAFF
>-|-|TRBV15|TRBJ2-3
TGTGCCACCAGCAGAGTCTTCCGGTATACGCAGTATTTT
CATSRVFRYTQYF
>TRBD2|-|TRBV11-2|TRBJ2-1
TGTGCCAGCAGCTTAGATCGACTAGCGACCCTGGCGAGTGAGCAGTTCTTC
CASSLDRLATLASEQFF
>-|few|TRBV4-3|TRBJ1-5
TGCGCCAGCAGCCTTTCCAGGGATCAGCCCCAGCATTTT
CASSLSRDQPQHF
>TRBD1|-|TRBV7-3|TRBJ2-1
TGTGCCAGCAGCCCAGCCGGGACAGGATCCTACAATGAGCAGTTCTTC
CASSPAGTGSYNEQFF
>-|once|TRBV29-1|TRBJ1-1
TGCAGCGTGGGTCCTGGGGGCCTGAACACTGAAGCTTTCTTT
CSVGPGGLNTEAFF
>TRBD2|-|TRBV10-2|TRBJ2-1
TGCGCCAGCCAGAGACGGGAGACTAGCGGGACGAATGAGCAGTTCTTC
CASQRRETSGTNEQFF
>TRBD1|-|TRBV28|TRBJ2-2
TGTGCCAGCAGTTTGGACAGGGGCACCGGGGAGCTGTTTTTT
CASSLDRGTGELFF
>-|-|TRBV28|TRBJ2-1
TGTGCCAGCAGTTTACTCGCAGGGGAGCAGTTCTTC
CASSLLAGEQFF
>TRBD1|-|TRBV19|TRBJ1-2
TGTGCCAGTAGTGAGGGGGACAGGATTAACTATGGCTACACCTTC
CASSEGDRINYGYTF
>-|-|TRBV28|TRBJ2-2
TGTGCCAGCAGTTTTGGGGGACTCCTAAGTTCGACCGGGGAGCTGTTTTTT
CASSFGGLLSSTGELFF
>TRBD2|few|TRBV6-5|TRBJ2-1
TGTGCCAGCAGATCCGGGAGGACTGAGCAGTTCTTC
CASRSGRTEQFF
>-|-|TRBV9|TRBJ2-2
TGTGCCAGCAGCGTAGACCCTAGCTCCACCGGGGAGCTGTTTTTT
CASSVDPSSTGELFF
>-|-|TRBV15|TRBJ2-3
TGTGCCACCAGCAGAGATTCTGCTAGCAGTGATACGCAGTATTTT
CATSRDSASSDTQYF
>-|-|TRBV4-2|TRBJ2-5
TGTGCCAGCAGCCGATACTGGACAACCAACGGCCAAGAGACCCAGTACTTC
CASSRYWTTNGQETQYF
>-|-|TRBV14|TRBJ1-1
TGTGCCAGCAGCCATGAGGGAAACACTGAAGCTTTCTTT
CASSHEGNTEAFF
>-|-|TRBV20-1|TRBJ2-5
TGCAGTGCTAGAGGACTGGGGACCCAGTACTTC
CSARGLGTQYF
>-|-|TRBV27|TRBJ2-7
TGTGCCAGCAGTTTAAGAGGGCCATCCGGCTACGAGCAGTACTTC
CASSLRGPSGYEQYF
>TRBD1|-|TRBV6-5|TRBJ1-5
TGTGCCAGCAGTTACCCAGGGACAGGGCTCCAGCCCCAGCATTTT
CASSYPGTGLQPQHF
>-|-|TRBV7-3|TRBJ2-5
TGTGCCAGCAGCGACAGAGCCGGGGGGCCCAGAGAGACCCAGTACTTC
CASSDRAGGPRETQYF
>-|-|TRBV2|TRBJ1-6
TGTGCCAGCAGCCCAGGACAGTATTCACCCCTCCACTTT
CASSPGQYSPLHF
>TRBD1|-|TRBV9|TRBJ2-7
TGTGCCAGCAGCGTCGGACAGGGGAACTACGAGCAGTACTTC
CASSVGQGNYEQYF